This T cell receptor (beta chain) was captured by sequencing in a study of CDR3 diversity in severe acne (dated by TCRdb to about 2019). In the case of this clonotype: The clone's antigen remains unknown. Base qualities are not provided; no much larger clone lies one nucleotide away.

Library preparation used PCR. Sequenced on an Illumina HiSeq 2000. TCRdb passed the public sequencing reads through fastp at Q25 and MiXCR, retaining productive beta sequences. A single entry per CDR3 protein holds the most common genes and DNA from its merged rows. The sample table contains tens of thousands of distinct CDR3 sequences; only one count was recorded for around 54% of them. Around a tenth of the sample goes to the ten largest clones. Trimming accounts for 6 bases at V and 9 bases at J, while the number of junction bases matched to no gene is 16. CDR3 length: 18 amino acids, cysteine to phenylalanine. The sequence is cut down to CDR3 DNA, 54 bases in frame from base 1. For CDR1 and CDR2, the germline V gene (reference sequence) lists SEHNR and FQNEAQ.

This TCR was sampled from a male donor with severe acne vulgaris. Sequenced input: blood. The rearrangement combines TRBV7-9 with TRBJ2-1; 14 bases in the middle match TRBD2. The nucleotide sequence is TGTGCCAGCAGGAGGGGACTAGCGGGAGTCGGGGACCGTAGTGAGCAGTTCTTC. Its translation is CASRRGLAGVGDRSEQFF.